A selection of T cell receptor beta chains follows, all from one sample in a study of radiotherapy plus CTLA-4 blockade in lung cancer. TCRdb's copy holds only in-frame clones and misses some; the assay was immunoSEQ multiplex PCR. The sample includes approximately 69,000 clones, roughly 75% of them seen just once. The sequencing used peripheral blood, collected from a patient treated with radiotherapy plus ipilimumab. All receptors come from a human donor with non-small cell lung cancer who had a complete response to radiotherapy plus ipilimumab. Both conserved end residues are part of each CDR3. Fields, in order: D gene, clone size, V gene, J gene, CDR3 DNA, CDR3 protein. The D gene is left open where the match is weak. Size is omitted from some rows. Given values are once, few, many or a class for expanded clones.

>-|-|TRBV7-6|TRBJ2-1
TGTGCCAGCAGCTCCCGACGCAACTCCTACAATGAGCAGTTCTTC
CASSSRRNSYNEQFF
>TRBD1|-|TRBV7-2|TRBJ2-7
TGTGCCAGCAGCTGGGACAGGTCCTACGAGCAGTACTTC
CASSWDRSYEQYF
>-|-|TRBV7-2|TRBJ2-5
TGTGCCAGCAGCTACCGGGTACAAGAGACCCAGTACTTC
CASSYRVQETQYF
>TRBD1|-|TRBV6-6|TRBJ1-2
TGTGCCAGCAGTACCTCATCGGACAGGGTCTATGGCTACACCTTC
CASSTSSDRVYGYTF
>-|once|TRBV2|TRBJ2-7
TGTGCCAGCAGTGCGTACGAGCAGTACTTC
CASSAYEQYF
>-|-|TRBV5-6|TRBJ2-5
TGTGCCAGCAGCTTGTTGAGCAGGGGAGAGACCCAGTACTTC
CASSLLSRGETQYF
>-|few|TRBV7-9|TRBJ1-1
TGTGCCAGCAGCAAAGTCCCGAGCACTGAAGCTTTCTTT
CASSKVPSTEAFF
>TRBD2|-|TRBV15|TRBJ2-5
TGTGCCACCAGCAGAGGGCCTAGCGGGGATTATGGGACCCAGTACTTC
CATSRGPSGDYGTQYF
>-|few|TRBV7-2|TRBJ1-4
TGTGCCAGCAGCTTTACAGGGAGGAATGGCGAAAAACTGTTTTTT
CASSFTGRNGEKLFF
>TRBD1|once|TRBV2|TRBJ2-5
TGTGCCAGCACCTGGGGGGACAGGAATCAAGAGACCCAGTACTTC
CASTWGDRNQETQYF
>-|-|TRBV7-9|TRBJ1-2
TGTGCCAGCAGCATAGGGGGGGCAGTCCCTTTTAACTATGGCTACACCTTC
CASSIGGAVPFNYGYTF
>-|-|TRBV12-5|TRBJ1-5
TGTGCTAGTGGTTCTACCGACAGGAGAAATCAGCCCCAGCATTTT
CASGSTDRRNQPQHF
>-|-|TRBV5-1|TRBJ2-2
TGCGCCAGCAGCTTGTCGGGTACCGGGGAGCTGTTTTTT
CASSLSGTGELFF
>TRBD1|few|TRBV5-5|TRBJ1-2
TGTGCCAGCAGCTTGGGGACAGGGGGCGACGGTGGCTACACCTTC
CASSLGTGGDGGYTF
>TRBD1|once|TRBV19|TRBJ1-2
TGTGCCAGTAGTATATCCCGACAGGGAACTAACTATGGCTACACCTTC
CASSISRQGTNYGYTF